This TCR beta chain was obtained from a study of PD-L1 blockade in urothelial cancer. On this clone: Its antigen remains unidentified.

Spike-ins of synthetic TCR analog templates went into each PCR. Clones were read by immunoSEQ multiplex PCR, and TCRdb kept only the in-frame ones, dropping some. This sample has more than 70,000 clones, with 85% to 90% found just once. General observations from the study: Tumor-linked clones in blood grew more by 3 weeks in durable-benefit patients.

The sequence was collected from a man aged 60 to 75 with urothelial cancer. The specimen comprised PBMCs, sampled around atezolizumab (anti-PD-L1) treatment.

CDR3 sequence: CASSEQGYGYTF. The DNA of the CDR3 is TGCGCCAGCAGTGAACAGGGCTATGGCTACACCTTC. The chain employs TRBV10-2 and TRBJ1-2; TRBD1 is a possible D gene (6 bases). The V and J ends lost 3 bases and 4 bases respectively, with 6 bases between them. Germline V gene sequence: CDR1 WSHSY, CDR2 SAAADI. The CDR3 spans 12 residues.